The text below deals with one T cell receptor (beta chain). Residents of about two dozen US areas, aged roughly 18 to 89 years, made up the participants. Germline CDR1 SGHDN, CDR2 FVKESK. The CDR3 has 20 residues. Trimming removed 1 base from V and 4 bases from J; junction bases left unmatched: 18. This sample is part of a study of blood T cell repertoires in COVID-19. TCRdb's copy holds only in-frame clones and misses some; the assay was immunoSEQ multiplex PCR. Of about 140,000 clones detected, over 60% appear once; the ten largest clones hold roughly 2.9%. This rearrangement joins TRBV14 to TRBJ2-7, with 11 bases matching TRBD2. The receptor comes from a woman between 45 and 65 years old who had recovered from COVID-19. Sequenced sample: PBMCs or T cells enriched from blood (not recorded which). CDR3 in DNA: TGTGCCAGCAGCCAAGCACTTGGTCAACTAGCGGGAGCAAGAATGTACGAGCAGTACTTC. Translation: CASSQALGQLAGARMYEQYF.